Sequencing of this T cell receptor beta chain was carried out in a study of blood T cells in healthy people across ages. Study-level results: Per-million-T-cell TCR beta diversity fell roughly linearly with age.

A J-beta primer mix and a sample-barcoded 5' primer were used in a second PCR of about 6 to 12 cycles. A template-switch adaptor that had 12 random nucleotides put a tag on each cDNA molecule. TCRdb re-derived calls from the 5' RACE reads in MiXCR, one entry per CDR3 protein. The sample has 1.5 million to 2 million distinct CDR3 sequences; about 32% are singletons. Donors were systemically healthy Caucasian individuals from Russia aged about 6 to 95 years. Turning to this clonotype: The antigen is not known.

Material: blood. The TCR sequence derives from a woman younger than 45 in good health.

CDR3 coding DNA: TGCAGCGTTGAAGTGTGGGACCCCCAAGCTTTCTTT. This codes for CSVEVWDPQAFF. This chain links TRBV29-1 with TRBJ1-1; possible D gene TRBD1, 5 bases. The germline V gene encodes CDR1 SQVTM and CDR2 ANQGSEA. This CDR3 contains 12 residues. Trimming left V 1 base short and J 9 bases short, with 12 bases between.